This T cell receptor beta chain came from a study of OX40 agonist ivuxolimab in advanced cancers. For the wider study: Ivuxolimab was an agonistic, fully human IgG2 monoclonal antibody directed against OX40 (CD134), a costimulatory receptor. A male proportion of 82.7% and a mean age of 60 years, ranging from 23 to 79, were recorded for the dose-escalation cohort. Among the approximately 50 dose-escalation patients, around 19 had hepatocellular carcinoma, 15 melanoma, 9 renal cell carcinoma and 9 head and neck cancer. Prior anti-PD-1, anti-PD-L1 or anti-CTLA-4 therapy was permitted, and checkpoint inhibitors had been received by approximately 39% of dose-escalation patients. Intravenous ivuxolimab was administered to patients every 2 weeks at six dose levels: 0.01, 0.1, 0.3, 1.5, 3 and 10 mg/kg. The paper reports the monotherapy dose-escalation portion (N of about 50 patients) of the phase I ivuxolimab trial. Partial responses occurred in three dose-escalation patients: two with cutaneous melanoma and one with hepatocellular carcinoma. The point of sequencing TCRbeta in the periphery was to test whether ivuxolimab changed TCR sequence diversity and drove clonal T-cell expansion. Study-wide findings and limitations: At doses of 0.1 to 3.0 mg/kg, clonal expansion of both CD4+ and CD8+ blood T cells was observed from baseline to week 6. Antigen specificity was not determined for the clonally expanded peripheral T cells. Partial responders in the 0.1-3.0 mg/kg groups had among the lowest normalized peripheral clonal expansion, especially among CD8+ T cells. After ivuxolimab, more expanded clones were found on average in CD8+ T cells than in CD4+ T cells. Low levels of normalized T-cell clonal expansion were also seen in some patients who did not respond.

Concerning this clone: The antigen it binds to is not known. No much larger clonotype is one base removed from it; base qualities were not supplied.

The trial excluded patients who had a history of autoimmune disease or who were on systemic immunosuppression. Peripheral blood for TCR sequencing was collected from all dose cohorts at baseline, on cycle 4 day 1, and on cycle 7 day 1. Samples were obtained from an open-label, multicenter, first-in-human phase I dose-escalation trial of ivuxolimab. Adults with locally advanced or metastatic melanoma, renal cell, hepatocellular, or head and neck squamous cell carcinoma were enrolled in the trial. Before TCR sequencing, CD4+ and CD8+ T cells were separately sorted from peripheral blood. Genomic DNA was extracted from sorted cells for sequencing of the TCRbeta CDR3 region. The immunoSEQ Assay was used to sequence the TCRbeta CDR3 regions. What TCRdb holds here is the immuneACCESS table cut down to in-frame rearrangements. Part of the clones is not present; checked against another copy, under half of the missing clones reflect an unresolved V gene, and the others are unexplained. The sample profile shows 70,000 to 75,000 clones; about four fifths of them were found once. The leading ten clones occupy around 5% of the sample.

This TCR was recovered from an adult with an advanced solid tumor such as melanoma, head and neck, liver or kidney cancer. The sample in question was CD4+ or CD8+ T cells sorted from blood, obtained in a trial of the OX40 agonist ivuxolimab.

The CDR3 protein sequence reads: CASSPGASYEQYF. The DNA is TGTGCCAGCAGCCCTGGGGCTTCCTACGAGCAGTACTTC. The sequence is built from TRBV28 and TRBJ2-7; TRBD1 could be the D gene, as 5 bases match. Reading the germline V gene gives CDR1 MDHEN and CDR2 SYDVKM. Between the V and J ends, shortened by 6 bases and 1 base respectively, the junction contains 10 bases. Taken from cysteine to phenylalanine, the CDR3 has 13 residues. CDR3 DNA is the only sequence kept; it has 39 bases, read in frame from the first base.